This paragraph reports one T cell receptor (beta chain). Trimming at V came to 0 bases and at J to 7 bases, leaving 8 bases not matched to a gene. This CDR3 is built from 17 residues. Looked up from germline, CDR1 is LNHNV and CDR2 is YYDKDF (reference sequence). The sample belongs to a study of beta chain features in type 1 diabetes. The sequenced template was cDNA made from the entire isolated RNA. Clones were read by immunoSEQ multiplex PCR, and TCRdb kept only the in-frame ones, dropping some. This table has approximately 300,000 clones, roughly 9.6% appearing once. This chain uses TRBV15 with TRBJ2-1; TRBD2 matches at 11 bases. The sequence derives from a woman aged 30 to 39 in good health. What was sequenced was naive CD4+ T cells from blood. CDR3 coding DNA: TGTGCCACCAGCAGAGATCCCGGGACTAGCGGATTAAATGAGCAGTTCTTC. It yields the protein CATSRDPGTSGLNEQFF.